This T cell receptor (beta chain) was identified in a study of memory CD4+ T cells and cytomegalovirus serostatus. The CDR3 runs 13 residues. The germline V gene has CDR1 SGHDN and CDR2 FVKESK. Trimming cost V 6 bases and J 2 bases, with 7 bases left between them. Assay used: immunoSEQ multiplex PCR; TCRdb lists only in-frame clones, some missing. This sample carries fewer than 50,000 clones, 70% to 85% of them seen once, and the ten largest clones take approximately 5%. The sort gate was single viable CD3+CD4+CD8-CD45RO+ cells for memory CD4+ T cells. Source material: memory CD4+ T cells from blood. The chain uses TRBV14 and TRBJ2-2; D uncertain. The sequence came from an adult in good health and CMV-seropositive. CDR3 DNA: TGTGCCAGCAGGCAAATAAACACCGGGGAGCTGTTTTTT. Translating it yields CASRQINTGELFF. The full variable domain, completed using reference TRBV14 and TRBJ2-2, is EAGVTQFPSHSVIEKGQTVTLRCDPISGHDNLYWYRRVMGKEIKFLLHFVKESKQDESGMPNNRFLAERTGGTYSTLKVQPAELEDSGVYFCASRQINTGELFFGEGSRLTVL.